This record looks at one T cell receptor (beta chain) sequence and its context. The data stem from a study of T cell clones after liver transplantation. CDR3 size: 16 residues. CDR1 is MNHEY and CDR2 is SMNVEV in the germline V gene (reference sequence). After removal of 5 bases from V and 5 bases from J, the junction contained 10 bases not matched to a gene. Repertoires were generated with immunoSEQ multiplex PCR, while TCRdb's copy carries only in-frame clones and drops some. The table records 90,000 to 120,000 clones, 82% of them present only once. This clonotype was sampled from a human donor who received a liver transplant. J is TRBJ2-1 and V is TRBV27, with 9 bases aligning to TRBD2. This specimen was CD4+ T cells from blood, taken before liver transplant. The CDR3 spells CASSPHSGSRNNEQFF. CDR3 DNA: TGTGCCAGCAGTCCCCATAGCGGGAGTCGGAACAATGAGCAGTTCTTC.